This passage covers 24 T cell receptor beta chains from one sample sequenced in a study of naive and memory T cell subsets. Whole-study findings and limits: Possibly reflecting memory cells re-expressing CD45RA, a few larger clonotypes occurred in naive repertoires, especially CD8.

Their cognate antigens are unknown. Two oligonucleotides, mixed equimolar, formed the beta constant-region primer covering TRBC1 and TRBC2. Four rounds of PCR amplified the ligated cDNA using nested alpha and beta constant-region primers plus SP2. One entry per CDR3 protein, called by TCRdb with MiXCR from the UMI-ligation and nested PCR reads. The sample has about 150,000 distinct CDR3 sequences, 22% seen once; the top ten hold about 0.11%. The sequenced sample consisted of naive CD4+ T cells from blood. Receptors originate from a human donor in good health.

V gene TRBV7-2 combines with J gene TRBJ2-5; 7 bases align to TRBD1. The CDR3 consists of 13 residues. Trimming removed 5 bases from V and 10 bases from J; junction bases left unmatched: 10. CDR1 SGHTA and CDR2 FQGNSA come from the germline V gene. CDR3 nucleotide sequence: TGTGCCAGCAGCGGTCCCCAGGGGGTAGGCCAGTACTTC. Protein sequence: CASSGPQGVGQYF.

This chain links TRBV11-2 with TRBJ1-3; unclear D gene. Germline V lookup: CDR1 SGHAT, CDR2 FQNNGV. CDR3 size: 11 residues. Trimming removed 3 bases at V and 8 bases at J, with 5 bases between. The CDR3 region is CASSFRDTIYF. DNA for the CDR3: TGTGCCAGCAGCTTTAGAGACACCATATATTTT. Combining the CDR3 with reference TRBV11-2 and TRBJ1-3 gives the whole variable domain EAGVAQSPRYKIIEKRQSVAFWCNPISGHATLYWYQQILGQGPKLLIQFQNNGVVDDSQLPKDRFSAERLKGVDSTLKIQPAKLEDSAVYLCASSFRDTIYFGEGSWLTVV.

V is TRBV7-9 and J is TRBJ2-3; possibly TRBD1 or TRBD2 for D (6 bases each). The CDR3 has 15 residues. Germline V gene sequence: CDR1 SEHNR, CDR2 FQNEAQ (reference sequence). Deletions cut 6 bases from V and 4 bases from J, with 17 bases between. The CDR3 region is CASRIGGGDADTQYF. The CDR3 DNA sequence: TGTGCCAGCAGGATCGGAGGGGGTGACGCAGATACGCAGTATTTT. Variable domain in full (rest from reference TRBV7-9 and TRBJ2-3): DTGVSQNPRHKITKRGQNVTFRCDPISEHNRLYWYRQTLGQGPEFLTYFQNEAQLEKSRLLSDRFSAERPKGSFSTLEIQRTEQGDSAMYLCASRIGGGDADTQYFGPGTRLTVL.

Only a few counts were recorded for this clonotype. The chain has TRBV3-1 and TRBJ1-1, with D hard to call. Trimming pared 1 base from V and 4 bases from J, leaving 7 bases between. CDR1 and CDR2 (germline): LGHDT, YNNKEL (reference sequence). The CDR3 contains 13 residues. The CDR3 DNA sequence: TGTGCCAGCAGCCAAGTTAGAGGCACTGAAGCTTTCTTT. Its protein is CASSQVRGTEAFF. Based on the CDR3 plus reference TRBV3-1 and TRBJ1-1, the full variable domain is DTAVSQTPKYLVTQMGNDKSIKCEQNLGHDTMYWYKQDSKKFLKIMFSYNNKELIINETVPNRFSPKSPDKAHLNLHINSLELGDSAVYFCASSQVRGTEAFFGQGTRLTVV.

The chain couples TRBV20-1 to TRBJ2-2; TRBD1 matches 12 bases. This CDR3 region has 16 residues. Trimming at V came to 6 bases and at J to 7 bases, leaving 12 bases not matched to a gene. Germline CDR1 DFQATT, CDR2 SNEGSKA (reference sequence). The CDR3 region is CSAPSWGQGAVGELFF. The DNA for the CDR3 is TGCAGTGCCCCATCTTGGGGACAGGGGGCGGTCGGGGAGCTGTTTTTT.

This clonotype has at least ten counts. The rearrangement links TRBV6-6 to TRBJ2-7; D is ambiguous. The V end lost 1 base, the J end lost 3 bases, and 7 bases lay between the germline ends. The CDR3 length is 13 residues. Germline-derived CDR1 and CDR2 are MNHNY and SVGAGI (reference sequence). The CDR3: CASSYLGVYEQYF. The CDR3 DNA follows: TGTGCCAGCAGTTACTTAGGAGTCTACGAGCAGTACTTC.

The gene calls are TRBV7-9 and TRBJ2-1; D is perhaps TRBD2 (5 bases). Trimming removed 2 bases at V and 3 bases at J, with 5 bases between. Germline V gene lookup returns CDR1 SEHNR and CDR2 FQNEAQ (reference sequence). The length of the CDR3 is 13 residues. This CDR3 is CASSLRDYNEQFF. The CDR3 region has the DNA TGTGCCAGCAGCTTACGGGACTACAATGAGCAGTTCTTC.

The chain combines TRBV6-2 or TRBV6-3 with TRBJ2-5, with D perhaps given as TRBD1 or TRBD2 (5 bases each). Trimming took off 5 bases at V and 5 bases at J, with 21 bases between the two ends. The CDR3 extends over 16 amino acids. CDR1 MNHEY and CDR2 SVGEGT come from the germline V gene. CDR3 loop: CASSAFPGTLRETQYF. The CDR3 DNA reads as TGTGCCAGCAGTGCCTTCCCCGGGACGCTCCGGGAGACCCAGTACTTC.

This clonotype showed up just a few times. The chain is built from TRBV20-1 and TRBJ2-7, with a tentative D call TRBD1 (6 bases). The CDR3 spans 16 residues. Germline CDR1 and CDR2: DFQATT and SNEGSKA (reference sequence). V dropped 1 base and J dropped 0 bases, with 16 bases sitting between them. CDR3 region: CSARGRTGLSSYEQYF. Here the CDR3 DNA reads TGCAGTGCTAGAGGACGCACAGGGCTTAGCTCCTACGAGCAGTACTTC.

CDR3 sequence (DNA): TGTGCCTGGAAAAGGGTTGGCACTGAAGCTTTCTTT. Translating gives CAWKRVGTEAFF. V and J are TRBV30 and TRBJ1-1, with D uncertain. Germline values: CDR1 GTSNPN, CDR2 SVGIG (reference sequence). The CDR3 is 12 residues long. Trimming removed 4 bases at V and 4 bases at J, with 10 bases between.

Many counts were recorded for this clonotype. V usage is TRBV29-1 and J usage is TRBJ2-2; 8 bases agree with TRBD2. The germline CDR1 and CDR2 sequences are SQVTM and ANQGSEA. V lost 7 bases and J lost 0; bases outside the gene matches: 1. The length of the CDR3 is 13 residues. The CDR3 DNA is TGCAGCGGGGGACTAGCGAACACCGGGGAGCTGTTTTTT. It specifies CSGGLANTGELFF.

The V gene is TRBV27, the J gene TRBJ2-7, with 8 bases fitting TRBD1. This CDR3 spans 12 amino acids. CDR1 is MNHEY and CDR2 is SMNVEV in the germline V gene (reference sequence). V gave up 8 bases and J gave up 2 bases; unmatched junction bases: 2. The CDR3 is CASWDRPYEQYF. Written as DNA, the CDR3 is TGTGCCAGCTGGGACAGGCCCTACGAGCAGTACTTC.

This chain joins TRBV5-6 and TRBJ1-5; D might be TRBD1 (5 bases). The V end lost 1 base, the J end lost 0 bases, and 14 bases lay between the germline ends. The CDR3 covers 17 residues. Per the germline V gene, CDR1 is SGHDT and CDR2 is YYEEEE. DNA for the CDR3: TGTGCCAGCAGCTTGAAACGAGGGGCTTATAGCAATCAGCCCCAGCATTTT. It translates to CASSLKRGAYSNQPQHF.

This clonotype occurred many times. The rearrangement links TRBV4-1 to TRBJ2-7, with D uncertain. V lost 0 bases, J lost 7 bases, and 10 bases lay in between. The CDR3 is made up of 13 amino acids. CDR1 is MGHRA and CDR2 is YSYEKL in the germline V gene. CDR3 loop: CASSQDLSREQYF. The CDR3 nucleotides read TGCGCCAGCAGCCAAGATTTGTCACGGGAGCAGTACTTC.

This chain uses TRBV12-5 with TRBJ2-2, with TRBD2 identical over 8 bases. The V and J ends lost 2 bases and 6 bases, in that order; junction bases with no gene match: 11. The CDR3 is 17 residues long. Germline-derived CDR1 and CDR2 are LGHNT and FRNRAP. CDR3 bases: TGTGCTAGTGGTTTGCCCTGGGGAGTAGCGGGATCCGGGGAGCTGTTTTTT. It is translated as CASGLPWGVAGSGELFF.

The chain combines TRBV7-8 with TRBJ2-3, with 13 bases lining up with TRBD2. The germline V gene has CDR1 SGHVS and CDR2 FQNEAQ. There are 16 residues in the CDR3. Unmatched junction bases numbered 5, after V lost 4 bases and J lost 4 bases. CDR3 sequence: CASSSRTSGSSDTQYF. The CDR3 region has the DNA TGTGCCAGCAGCTCAAGGACTAGCGGGAGCTCAGATACGCAGTATTTT. Looking up the rest from reference TRBV7-8 and TRBJ2-3 gives the full variable domain: GAGVSQSPRYKVAKRGQDVALRCDPISGHVSLFWYQQALGQGPEFLTYFQNEAQLDKSGLPSDRFFAERPEGSVSTLKIQRTQQEDSAVYLCASSSRTSGSSDTQYFGPGTRLTVL.

This clonotype was counted many times. The rearrangement joins TRBV18 to TRBJ2-1; no clear D gene. The V and J ends lost 1 base and 10 bases respectively, with 20 bases between them. Germline CDR1 reads KGHSH; CDR2 reads LQKENI. CDR3 size: 16 residues. The CDR3: CASSPLSSASKSEQFF. The CDR3 DNA sequence: TGTGCCAGCTCACCACTATCCTCGGCTTCAAAAAGCGAGCAGTTCTTC.

The chain has TRBV23-1 and TRBJ2-5; D is possibly TRBD2 (5 bases). TRBV23-1 is known as an ORF, though its function is uncertain. This CDR3 is 14 amino acids long. V was pared by 0 bases and J by 5 bases, with 10 bases between. The CDR3 loop reads CASSQSATGETQYF. In DNA, the CDR3 is TGCGCCAGCAGTCAATCCGCGACGGGGGAGACCCAGTACTTC.

V is TRBV5-1 and J is TRBJ1-1; TRBD1 might be the D (6 bases). CDR3 length: 14 residues. Germline values: CDR1 SGHRS, CDR2 YFSETQ. The ends were cut back, 6 bases at V and 5 bases at J, with 17 bases in the middle. CDR3 nucleotides: TGCGCCAGCACCGGGACAAGTTCAAGTACTGAAGCTTTCTTT. Residues: CASTGTSSSTEAFF.

This chain joins TRBV6-6 and TRBJ2-1; 13 bases are a match to TRBD2. CDR1 is MNHNY and CDR2 is SVGAGI in the germline V gene (reference sequence). CDR3 length: 16 residues. V shed 5 bases and J 7 bases; nucleotides not matched to a gene: 8. The DNA for the CDR3 is TGTGCCAGCAGTGGACCTCGGGGACTAGCGGGAAATGAGCAGTTCTTC. Amino acid sequence: CASSGPRGLAGNEQFF.

The chain is built from TRBV25-1 and TRBJ2-7; a possible D gene is TRBD2 (6 bases). The germline V gene has CDR1 MGHDK and CDR2 SYGVNS. This CDR3 has 13 amino acids. V was clipped by 2 bases and J by 7 bases, with 12 bases between them. The chain's CDR3 is CASSEPGRLEQYF. CDR3 sequence (DNA): TGTGCCAGCAGTGAACCAGGGAGGCTAGAGCAGTACTTC.

The chain uses TRBV6-1 and TRBJ2-3; 7 bases match TRBD2. The CDR3 spans 14 residues. Unmatched junction bases numbered 10, after V lost 7 bases and J lost 6 bases. Germline values: CDR1 MNHNS, CDR2 SASEGT. CDR3 sequence: CASTRLAGGDTQYF. The DNA of the CDR3 is TGTGCCAGCACCCGACTAGCCGGGGGGGATACGCAGTATTTT.

This clonotype was detected a few times. The V gene is TRBV12-3 or TRBV12-4, the J gene TRBJ2-7, with TRBD2 matching 9 bases. Unmatched junction bases numbered 8, after V lost 3 bases and J lost 5 bases. This CDR3 is built from 15 residues. CDR3 residues: CASSFRGRAGDEQYF. The CDR3 DNA reads TGTGCCAGCAGTTTCCGCGGGAGGGCCGGAGACGAGCAGTACTTC.

This clonotype has a handful of counts. The genes are TRBV5-1 and TRBJ2-1, with no clear D. The germline V gene encodes CDR1 SGHRS and CDR2 YFSETQ. The CDR3 has 17 amino acids. The V gene lost 0 bases and the J gene lost 0 bases, with 13 bases spanning the gap. The CDR3 loop reads CASSLVVGGSSYNEQFF. CDR3 nucleotide sequence: TGCGCCAGCAGCTTGGTGGTAGGCGGAAGCTCCTACAATGAGCAGTTCTTC.